This TCR beta chain was observed in a study of regulatory T cells in long-lasting Graves disease. Researchers made TCR beta libraries by using iRepertoire HTBI primers and running Arm-PCR on CDR3 regions. A single record per CDR3 protein comes from TCRdb applying MiXCR to the multiplex PCR reads. Of roughly 560,000 distinct CDR3 sequences listed, around 15% are singletons. In this sample, this clonotype turned up many times. Time point defined: newly diagnosed GD, antithyroid drugs for less than 3 months. Researchers made the TCR library from RNA that was extracted from PBMCs. V trimming: 7 bases; J trimming: 3 bases; junction bases outside the gene matches: 10. CDR1 and CDR2 from the germline V gene are LGHDT and YNNKEL (reference sequence). The CDR3 totals 15 residues. The sample also formed part of further work on T cells in Graves' hyperthyroidism and ophthalmopathy.

V is TRBV3-1 and J is TRBJ1-2; 8 nucleotides line up with TRBD1. Sequencing used peripheral blood mononuclear cells (PBMCs), obtained at new diagnosis, from a patient treated with antithyroid drugs. The clonotype originates from a woman aged 35-65 years with Graves disease. The CDR3 loop reads CASNPGGQEYYGYTF. The CDR3 DNA sequence: TGTGCCAGCAACCCAGGGGGACAGGAGTACTATGGCTACACCTTC.